The 25 T cell receptor beta chains below come from one sample, sequenced in a study of T cells after yellow fever vaccination. One entry per CDR3 protein, called by TCRdb with MiXCR from the 5' RACE reads. This repertoire shows about 580,000 distinct CDR3 sequences, around 17% found once; its top ten account for 17%. The input for sequencing was PBMCs, taken 4 to 5 days after the first yellow fever vaccination. The receptors were sampled from a man aged 18 to 30 who received the YFV17D yellow fever vaccine.

The V call is TRBV20-1, the J call TRBJ1-1; possibly TRBD1 for D (6 bases). The germline V gene has CDR1 DFQATT and CDR2 SNEGSKA (reference sequence). The CDR3 is 14 residues long. V was cut by 6 bases and J by 7 bases, with 21 bases left in between. The CDR3 DNA reads TGCAGTGCCCGCAGGGGCAACCCGACAAGTGAAGCTTTCTTT. Its translation: CSARRGNPTSEAFF.

V usage is TRBV2 and J usage is TRBJ2-7, with D perhaps matching TRBD1 (6 bases). In germline, CDR1 is SNHLY, CDR2 FYNNEI. V dropped 3 bases and J dropped 0 bases, with 15 bases sitting between them. This CDR3 comprises 16 residues. CDR3 region: CASSDERQGHSYEQYV. DNA of the CDR3: TGTGCCAGCAGTGACGAAAGGCAGGGGCACTCCTACGAGCAGTACGTC.

This clonotype turned up a few times. The chain recombines TRBV7-2 with TRBJ1-1; 7 nucleotides align to TRBD1. The CDR3 runs to 15 residues. V shed 7 bases and J 3 bases; nucleotides not matched to a gene: 11. CDR1 and CDR2 from the germline V gene are SGHTA and FQGNSA. CDR3 in amino acids: CASTIVAGGDTEAFF. The CDR3 DNA sequence: TGTGCCAGCACCATAGTGGCAGGGGGGGACACTGAAGCTTTCTTT.

The chain combines TRBV5-1 with TRBJ2-1; D remains ambiguous. Trimming pared 0 bases from V and 6 bases from J, leaving 19 bases between. The V gene's germline CDR1 is SGHRS and CDR2 YFSETQ. The CDR3 spans 17 residues. The CDR3 sequence is CASSLAAATVVGNEQFF. CDR3 DNA: TGCGCCAGCAGCTTGGCCGCAGCTACTGTTGTAGGCAATGAGCAGTTCTTC.

V usage is TRBV7-3 and J usage is TRBJ2-5; the D gene is possibly TRBD1 (5 bases). Trimming shortened V by 3 bases and J by 7 bases, and 12 bases separated the two germline ends. The CDR3 is 13 residues long. Germline V gene lookup returns CDR1 SGHTA and CDR2 FQGTGA. CDR3 sequence (DNA): TGTGCCAGCAGCTTTGACCACACAGGGACCCAGTACTTC. Translating gives CASSFDHTGTQYF.

This clonotype was counted between two and nine times. Here the CDR3 DNA reads TGTGCCAGCAGCCAAGTTGGAGGTGGGCAAAAAGCTTTCTTT. It specifies CASSQVGGGQKAFF. The J gene is TRBJ1-1, the V gene TRBV4-2; D remains unclear. This CDR3 comprises 14 residues. Germline assignment: CDR1 LGHNA and CDR2 YNFKEQ. V dropped 1 base and J dropped 9 bases, with 15 bases sitting between them.

Only a few counts were recorded for this clonotype. The chain employs TRBV11-1 and TRBJ1-2, with 7 bases identical to TRBD1. The V and J ends lost 6 bases and 6 bases, in that order; junction bases with no gene match: 10. Germline loops: CDR1 SGHAT, CDR2 FQDESV (reference sequence). The CDR3 length is 14 residues. The CDR3 spells CASSKRTGDHGYTF. CDR3 nucleotides: TGTGCCAGCAGTAAGAGAACAGGGGACCATGGCTACACCTTC. Complete variable domain (other parts from reference TRBV11-1 and TRBJ1-2): EAEVAQSPRYKITEKSQAVAFWCDPISGHATLYWYRQILGQGPELLVQFQDESVVDDSQLPKDRFSAERLKGVDSTLKIQPAELGDSAMYLCASSKRTGDHGYTFGSGTRLTVV.

V usage is TRBV7-2 and J usage is TRBJ1-1; a weak D match, TRBD1 (6 bases). Trimming shortened V by 3 bases and J by 6 bases, and 17 bases separated the two germline ends. The CDR3 runs 15 residues. The germline V gene has CDR1 SGHTA and CDR2 FQGNSA. CDR3 DNA: TGTGCCAGCAGCTTCCCGATGAGGGGGGGCGCTGAAGCTTTCTTT. It yields the protein CASSFPMRGGAEAFF.

In its sample, this clonotype was seen a few times. The chain recombines TRBV20-1 with TRBJ2-7, with TRBD2 identical over 11 bases. Per germline, CDR1 DFQATT and CDR2 SNEGSKA (reference sequence). The junction had 7 bases not matched to a gene; V was cut back by 5 bases and J by 4 bases. This CDR3 region has 14 residues. The CDR3 sequence is CSASFSGGAYEQYF. The CDR3, as DNA: TGCAGTGCTTCTTTTAGCGGGGGGGCTTACGAGCAGTACTTC.

The CDR3 sequence is CASSLGAISYNSPLHF. The CDR3 bases are TGTGCCAGCAGCCTCGGGGCCATCTCCTATAATTCACCCCTCCACTTT. The genes are TRBV4-2 and TRBJ1-6; D is possibly TRBD1 (5 bases). CDR3 length: 16 residues. V was cut by 4 bases and J by 0 bases, with 10 bases left in between. CDR1 and CDR2 (germline): LGHNA, YNFKEQ.

This rearrangement joins TRBV18 to TRBJ2-5; D is possibly TRBD1 (6 bases). With 0 bases removed from V and 5 bases from J, the gap between germline ends came to 31 bases. The germline V gene has CDR1 KGHSH and CDR2 LQKENI. This CDR3 region has 21 residues. For the CDR3, the DNA is TGTGCCAGCTCACCACCGGACAGCGCTGGTGTTAGTCGGGGAAATGCGGAGACCCAGTACTTC. Its protein is CASSPPDSAGVSRGNAETQYF.

The rearrangement uses TRBV5-1 and TRBJ2-1; D may be TRBD2 (6 bases). The V gene lost 0 bases and the J gene lost 8 bases, with 15 bases spanning the gap. The CDR3 has 15 amino acids. CDR1 SGHRS and CDR2 YFSETQ come from the germline V gene. This CDR3 is CASSLEAGSIDEQFF. The CDR3 DNA reads as TGCGCCAGCAGCTTGGAAGCGGGCTCGATCGATGAGCAGTTCTTC.

This CDR3 is CASGQSRVDAGNTIYF. CDR3 sequence (DNA): TGTGCCAGCGGACAATCCAGGGTCGATGCTGGAAACACCATATATTTT. The chain recombines TRBV2 with TRBJ1-3; tentative D call: TRBD1 (5 bases). V dropped 8 bases and J dropped 2 bases, with 19 bases sitting between them. Germline-derived CDR1 and CDR2 are SNHLY and FYNNEI. The CDR3 totals 16 residues.

This clonotype turned up a few times. The chain carries TRBV5-1 and TRBJ2-2; the D gene is possibly TRBD1 (6 bases). CDR3 size: 15 residues. Germline V gene sequence: CDR1 SGHRS, CDR2 YFSETQ. V was trimmed by 6 bases and J by 2 bases, leaving 14 bases between them. In DNA, the CDR3 is TGCGCCAGCAATACTGGACAGCCAAACACCGGGGAGCTGTTTTTT. It yields the protein CASNTGQPNTGELFF. Variable domain in full (rest from reference TRBV5-1 and TRBJ2-2): KAGVTQTPRYLIKTRGQQVTLSCSPISGHRSVSWYQQTPGQGLQFLFEYFSETQRNKGNFPGRFSGRQFSNSRSEMNVSTLELGDSALYLCASNTGQPNTGELFFGEGSRLTVL.

The chain links TRBV14 to TRBJ2-7; D is uncertain. This CDR3 is 14 amino acids long. V lost 5 bases and J lost 0, with 11 bases in between. Germline lookup yields CDR1 SGHDN and CDR2 FVKESK. In nucleotides, the CDR3 is TGTGCCAGCAGCGAACAGTGGGGCTCCTACGAGCAGTACTTC. Residues: CASSEQWGSYEQYF. The variable domain in full, completed from reference TRBV14 and TRBJ2-7, reads EAGVTQFPSHSVIEKGQTVTLRCDPISGHDNLYWYRRVMGKEIKFLLHFVKESKQDESGMPNNRFLAERTGGTYSTLKVQPAELEDSGVYFCASSEQWGSYEQYFGPGTRLTVT.

This clonotype showed up many times. This chain links TRBV27 with TRBJ2-7; D remains unclear. Trimming left V 6 bases short and J 0 bases short, with 9 bases between. In germline, CDR1 is MNHEY, CDR2 SMNVEV (reference sequence). This CDR3 is 13 amino acids long. CDR3 bases: TGTGCCAGCAGCTCCGGAAGCTCCTACGAGCAGTACTTC. This codes for CASSSGSSYEQYF.

This clonotype was counted only a few times. The V gene is TRBV5-1, the J gene TRBJ2-7; D possibly corresponds to TRBD2 (5 bases). V gave up 0 bases and J gave up 6 bases, with 7 bases separating them. Germline V gene sequence: CDR1 SGHRS, CDR2 YFSETQ. The CDR3 contains 12 residues. The CDR3 DNA reads TGCGCCAGCAGCTTGGATGGGAGCGAGCAGTACGTC. This sequence encodes CASSLDGSEQYV.

The chain links TRBV9 to TRBJ2-3; D gene ambiguous. CDR1 and CDR2 (germline): SGDLS, YYNGEE. The CDR3 is 17 amino acids. V was clipped by 1 base and J by 0 bases, with 15 bases between them. In DNA, the CDR3 is TGTGCCAGCAGCGTAAGCTTCCGAGGTTTTAGCACAGATACGCAGTATTTT. Translating it yields CASSVSFRGFSTDTQYF.

This clonotype was observed a few times. The chain recombines TRBV20-1 with TRBJ2-7, with D unresolved. The length of the CDR3 is 13 residues. V dropped 3 bases and J dropped 1 base, with 10 bases sitting between them. Germline V CDR1 and CDR2: DFQATT, SNEGSKA (reference sequence). The CDR3 bases are TGCAGTGCTAGGGAAGGGAAGTCCTACGAGCAGTACGTC. Protein: CSAREGKSYEQYV.

A few counts support this clonotype. The chain carries TRBV20-1 and TRBJ1-6, with no clear D. The CDR3 sequence is 15 residues long. Germline CDR1 reads DFQATT; CDR2 reads SNEGSKA (reference sequence). Trimming shortened V by 1 base and J by 2 bases, and 9 bases separated the two germline ends. Written as DNA, the CDR3 is TGCAGTGCTAGAGCCCCCGGCGCCTATAATTCACCCCTCCACTTT. This sequence encodes CSARAPGAYNSPLHF.

The chain uses TRBV10-3 and TRBJ2-1, with D perhaps given as TRBD1 or TRBD2 (5 bases each). V dropped 0 bases and J dropped 6 bases, with 12 bases sitting between them. This CDR3 region has 15 residues. The germline gives CDR1 ENHRY, CDR2 SYGVKD. The CDR3 sequence: CAISESFKGSNEQFF. CDR3 nucleotides: TGTGCCATCAGTGAGTCATTCAAGGGGAGCAATGAGCAGTTCTTC.

This clonotype was found a few times. The rearrangement uses TRBV5-6 and TRBJ2-7; no reliable D call. The germline CDR1 and CDR2 sequences are SGHDT and YYEEEE. V lost 4 bases, J lost 2 bases, and 13 bases lay in between. The CDR3 has 14 amino acids. In DNA form, the CDR3 reads TGTGCCAGCAGCCCTCGGACGGCCCCCTACGAGCAGTACTTC. As protein: CASSPRTAPYEQYF.

V is TRBV10-3 and J is TRBJ1-4, with TRBD1 matching 9 bases. In germline, CDR1 is ENHRY, CDR2 SYGVKD. V lost 4 bases, J lost 6 bases, and 0 bases stayed unmatched. The CDR3 contains 13 residues. In DNA, the CDR3 is TGTGCCATCAGTGGGGACAGGGATGAAAAACTGTTTTTT. Its translation: CAISGDRDEKLFF.

This clonotype came up a few times. This chain links TRBV7-8 with TRBJ2-5; maybe TRBD2 (6 bases). Trimming removed 3 bases at V and 0 bases at J, with 20 bases between. Germline V gives CDR1 SGHVS, CDR2 FQNEAQ. The CDR3 runs 18 residues. The CDR3: CASSFGLARQEYQETQYF. CDR3 bases: TGTGCCAGCAGCTTCGGGCTAGCGAGGCAGGAGTACCAAGAGACCCAGTACTTC.

This clonotype was seen a handful of times. This sequence joins TRBV4-3 and TRBJ1-3; D is perhaps TRBD1 (6 bases). The CDR3 totals 14 residues. Deletions cut 3 bases from V and 8 bases from J, with 14 bases between. The V gene's germline CDR1 is LGHNA and CDR2 YSLEER. CDR3 region: CASSHGQTGDTIYF. The CDR3 DNA follows: TGCGCCAGCAGCCACGGACAGACCGGGGACACCATATATTTT.